These T cell receptor beta chains were read from a single sample in a study of cytomegalovirus exposure and HLA in healthy donors. TCRdb's table, derived via immunoSEQ multiplex PCR, lists solely in-frame clones and lacks some. The repertoire consists of about 82,000 clones, with 93% occurring once and the leading ten covering approximately 0.67%. Sequencing input: PBMCs. These receptors all stem from a man aged 18 to 30 in good health and CMV-seronegative. Each CDR3 is given with its conserved first and last residue. The D gene is left open where the match is weak. Some rows have no size entry. The others give once, few or many, or a class for an expanded clone.

CDR3 | DNA | V | size | J | D
CASSLGRAAFF | TGCGCCAGCAGCCTAGGGAGGGCCGCTTTCTTT | TRBV4-3 | - | TRBJ1-1 | -
CASGSHIGGLSNTEAFF | TGTGCTAGTGGTTCGCACATCGGGGGGCTATCGAACACTGAAGCTTTCTTT | TRBV12-5 | - | TRBJ1-1 | -
CASSLSGAGNYGYTF | TGTGCCAGCAGTTTATCAGGGGCAGGTAACTATGGCTACACCTTC | TRBV27 | once | TRBJ1-2 | -
CASSAGRGQDEQYF | TGCGCCAGCAGCGCGGGCAGGGGGCAGGACGAGCAGTACTTC | TRBV5-1 | - | TRBJ2-7 | TRBD1
CASQVTDADTQYF | TGTGCCAGCCAGGTGACCGACGCAGATACGCAGTATTTT | TRBV6-5 | - | TRBJ2-3 | -
CASSKGQGADTQYF | TGTGCCAGCAGTAAAGGACAGGGCGCAGATACGCAGTATTTT | TRBV2 | - | TRBJ2-3 | TRBD1
CSLQGALNTEAFF | TGCAGCCTCCAGGGGGCCTTGAACACTGAAGCTTTCTTT | TRBV29-1 | - | TRBJ1-1 | TRBD1
CASSPQPGKGEKLFF | TGTGCCAGCAGTCCTCAGCCGGGGAAGGGTGAAAAACTGTTTTTT | TRBV7-2 | - | TRBJ1-4 | -
CASSRAGQGNDYTF | TGTGCCAGCAGTCGAGCGGGACAGGGGAATGACTACACCTTC | TRBV6-5 | - | TRBJ1-2 | TRBD1
CASSYRVTGELFF | TGTGCCAGCAGCTACAGGGTCACCGGGGAGCTGTTTTTT | TRBV7-9 | - | TRBJ2-2 | -
CATSHGTGGFFSGIRITGELFF | TGTGCCACCAGCCACGGGACAGGGGGGTTTTTTTCAGGTATTCGTATCACCGGGGAGCTGTTTTTT | TRBV15 | - | TRBJ2-2 | TRBD1
CASSLIGQGSGNTIYF | TGTGCCAGCAGCTTAATAGGACAGGGGTCGGGAAACACCATATATTTT | TRBV7-9 | once | TRBJ1-3 | TRBD1
CASSVGLAGGGDTQYF | TGTGCCAGCAGCGTAGGACTAGCGGGAGGGGGAGATACGCAGTATTTT | TRBV9 | once | TRBJ2-3 | TRBD2
CASSPPTGKNTEAFF | TGTGCCAGCTCACCACCGACAGGGAAGAACACTGAAGCTTTCTTT | TRBV18 | - | TRBJ1-1 | TRBD1
CASSPRQGVDIGANVLTF | TGTGCCAGCAGCCCACGACAGGGGGTGGATATTGGGGCCAACGTCCTGACTTTC | TRBV11-2 | - | TRBJ2-6 | TRBD1
CASSLGGTGFTDTQYF | TGTGCCAGCAGCTTAGGAGGGACAGGGTTCACAGATACGCAGTATTTT | TRBV7-2 | - | TRBJ2-3 | TRBD1
CATSRDRGQETQYF | TGTGCCACCAGCAGAGATAGGGGTCAAGAGACCCAGTACTTC | TRBV15 | - | TRBJ2-5 | -
CASRADGALSGNTIYF | TGTGCCAGCAGGGCCGATGGGGCGCTCTCTGGAAACACCATATATTTT | TRBV11-2 | once | TRBJ1-3 | -
CASSFSGTGTYEQYF | TGCGCCAGCAGTTTCTCCGGGACAGGGACCTACGAGCAGTACTTC | TRBV10-1 | - | TRBJ2-7 | TRBD1
CASSPIGQGGETQYF | TGTGCCAGCAGCCCCATTGGACAGGGAGGAGAGACCCAGTACTTC | TRBV7-8 | - | TRBJ2-5 | TRBD1
CASSQETSSYNSPLHF | TGCGCCAGCAGCCAAGAAACGAGCTCCTATAATTCACCCCTCCACTTT | TRBV4-1 | - | TRBJ1-6 | -
CASSGGVAGGGRRQETQYF | TGTGCCAGCAGCGGAGGGGTAGCGGGGGGCGGGCGCCGGCAAGAGACCCAGTACTTC | TRBV5-6 | - | TRBJ2-5 | TRBD2
CAWSAVAGYILRSGNTIYF | TGTGCCTGGAGTGCAGTTGCAGGATACATTTTACGCTCTGGAAACACCATATATTTT | TRBV30 | - | TRBJ1-3 | -
CASSPSQGVPFGYTF | TGTGCCAGCAGTCCATCCCAGGGGGTCCCTTTTGGCTACACCTTC | TRBV27 | - | TRBJ1-2 | TRBD1
CASSFTLNQPQHF | TGTGCCAGCAGCTTTACCCTAAATCAGCCCCAGCATTTT | TRBV7-6 | few | TRBJ1-5 | -
CSVGAGRGTQYF | TGCAGCGTTGGTGCAGGCCGGGGGACCCAGTACTTC | TRBV29-1 | - | TRBJ2-5 | -
CASSQRQAGSGNTIYF | TGCGCCAGCAGCCAAAGACAGGCTGGCTCTGGAAACACCATATATTTT | TRBV5-1 | - | TRBJ1-3 | -
CASRPGTVYGYTF | TGTGCCAGCAGACCAGGGACAGTATATGGCTACACCTTC | TRBV28 | - | TRBJ1-2 | TRBD1
CASSVPGVRIQYF | TGTGCCAGTAGTGTCCCAGGGGTGCGCATTCAGTACTTC | TRBV19 | - | TRBJ2-4 | -
CASSRTTPTAPYEQYF | TGTGCCAGCAGTCGAACCACACCGACAGCCCCCTACGAGCAGTACTTC | TRBV7-9 | once | TRBJ2-7 | -
CASNRAYTDTQYF | TGTGCCAGCAACAGGGCCTACACAGATACGCAGTATTTT | TRBV2 | - | TRBJ2-3 | -
CASSVQENGYTF | TGTGCCAGCAGCGTGCAGGAAAATGGCTACACCTTC | TRBV5-6 | - | TRBJ1-2 | -
CAWSWDREAFF | TGTGCCTGGAGCTGGGACAGGGAAGCTTTCTTT | TRBV30 | - | TRBJ1-1 | TRBD1
CASSKGLAGTIYEQYF | TGTGCCAGCAGCAAAGGGTTGGCGGGAACGATCTACGAGCAGTACTTC | TRBV7-9 | - | TRBJ2-7 | -
CSATRDRVGGNTIYF | TGCAGCGCAACCAGGGACAGGGTTGGTGGAAACACCATATATTTT | TRBV29-1 | - | TRBJ1-3 | TRBD1
CASSKDRDTQYF | TGTGCCAGCAGCAAAGACAGGGATACGCAGTATTTT | TRBV11-2 | - | TRBJ2-3 | -
CASIGTGPYEQYF | TGTGCCAGCATTGGGACAGGGCCCTACGAGCAGTACTTC | TRBV2 | - | TRBJ2-7 | TRBD1
CASSQAGYRGRGYYEQYF | TGCGCCAGCAGCCAAGCGGGATACCGCGGACGCGGTTACTACGAGCAGTACTTC | TRBV4-1 | - | TRBJ2-7 | -
CASSYSTGGGYEQYF | TGTGCCAGTAGTTACTCGACAGGGGGAGGCTACGAGCAGTACTTC | TRBV19 | - | TRBJ2-7 | TRBD1
CASSNSGTGDSPLHF | TGTGCCAGCAGTAATTCCGGGACAGGGGATTCACCCCTCCACTTT | TRBV2 | - | TRBJ1-6 | TRBD1
CASRGTSGQETQYF | TGTGCCAGTAGGGGGACTAGCGGGCAAGAGACCCAGTACTTC | TRBV19 | once | TRBJ2-5 | TRBD2
CASRKGRDRPDTQYF | TGTGCCAGCAGGAAAGGGAGGGATCGCCCAGATACGCAGTATTTT | TRBV7-9 | - | TRBJ2-3 | TRBD2
CSVARTAQSGELFF | TGCAGCGTTGCGAGGACAGCTCAATCCGGGGAGCTGTTTTTT | TRBV29-1 | - | TRBJ2-2 | -
CASSSSGGTRVHEQYF | TGTGCCAGCAGCTCCTCCGGTGGGACTAGAGTCCACGAGCAGTACTTC | TRBV7-3 | once | TRBJ2-7 | TRBD2
CASSPGYTEAFF | TGTGCCAGCTCACCCGGGTACACTGAAGCTTTCTTT | TRBV18 | - | TRBJ1-1 | -
CAWAPTRGGYEQYF | TGTGCCTGGGCACCTACTAGGGGGGGATACGAGCAGTACTTC | TRBV30 | once | TRBJ2-7 | -
CSVEDGLRAFF | TGCAGCGTTGAAGATGGGTTGAGGGCTTTCTTT | TRBV29-1 | - | TRBJ1-1 | -
CASSRRTGQTLAKNIQYF | TGTGCCAGCAGCCGGAGGACAGGACAAACACTAGCCAAAAACATTCAGTACTTC | TRBV7-2 | - | TRBJ2-4 | TRBD1
CSVEDLAGVFF | TGCAGCGTTGAAGATCTGGCGGGAGTGTTCTTC | TRBV29-1 | - | TRBJ2-7 | TRBD2
CASSLVRTAFKLRGTDTQYF | TGCGCCAGCAGCTTGGTGCGTACAGCTTTTAAACTTCGGGGGACAGATACGCAGTATTTT | TRBV5-1 | - | TRBJ2-3 | -
CASSESREEVGEQYF | TGTGCCAGCAGTGAATCAAGGGAGGAGGTGGGCGAGCAGTACTTC | TRBV25-1 | medium-sized | TRBJ2-7 | -
CASSEIPGGPTDTQYF | TGTGCCAGCAGTGAAATTCCGGGGGGCCCCACAGATACGCAGTATTTT | TRBV6-1 | - | TRBJ2-3 | -